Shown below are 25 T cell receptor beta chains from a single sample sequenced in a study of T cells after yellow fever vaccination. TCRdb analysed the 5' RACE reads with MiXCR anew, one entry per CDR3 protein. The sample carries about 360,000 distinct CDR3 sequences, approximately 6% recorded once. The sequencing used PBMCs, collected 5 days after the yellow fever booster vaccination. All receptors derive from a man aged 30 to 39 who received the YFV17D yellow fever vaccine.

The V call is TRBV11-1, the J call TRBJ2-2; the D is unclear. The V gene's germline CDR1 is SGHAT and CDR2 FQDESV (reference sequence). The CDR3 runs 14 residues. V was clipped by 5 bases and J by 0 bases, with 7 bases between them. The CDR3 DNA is TGTGCCAGCAGCCCACGACCGAACACCGGGGAGCTGTTTTTT. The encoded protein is CASSPRPNTGELFF.

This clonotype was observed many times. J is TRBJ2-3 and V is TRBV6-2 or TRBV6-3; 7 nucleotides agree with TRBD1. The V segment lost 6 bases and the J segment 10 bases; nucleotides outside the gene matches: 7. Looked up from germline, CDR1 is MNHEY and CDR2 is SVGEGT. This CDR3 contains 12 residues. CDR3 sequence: CASSTTGIAQYF. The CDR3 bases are TGTGCCAGCAGCACGACAGGGATAGCGCAGTATTTT.

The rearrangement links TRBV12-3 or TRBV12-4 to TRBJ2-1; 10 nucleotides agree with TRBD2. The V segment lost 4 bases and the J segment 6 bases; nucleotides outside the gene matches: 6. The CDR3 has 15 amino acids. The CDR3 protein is CASSSPGLAINEQFF. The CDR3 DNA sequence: TGTGCCAGCAGTTCCCCGGGACTAGCGATCAATGAGCAGTTCTTC.

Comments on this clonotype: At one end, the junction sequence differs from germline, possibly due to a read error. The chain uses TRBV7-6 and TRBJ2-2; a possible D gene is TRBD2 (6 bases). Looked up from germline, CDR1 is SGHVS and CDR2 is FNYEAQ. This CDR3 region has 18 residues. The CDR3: CASSPRTLGTYHTWELFF. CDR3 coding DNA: TGTGCCAGCAGTCCGAGGACACTTGGGACTTACCACACCTGGGAGCTGTTTTTT.

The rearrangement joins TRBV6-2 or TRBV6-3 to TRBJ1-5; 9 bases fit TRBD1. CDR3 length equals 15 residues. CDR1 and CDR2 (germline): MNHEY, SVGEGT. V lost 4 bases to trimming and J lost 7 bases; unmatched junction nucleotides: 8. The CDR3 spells CASSSGGQGRQPQHF. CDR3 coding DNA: TGTGCCAGCAGTTCCGGGGGACAGGGCAGGCAGCCCCAGCATTTT.

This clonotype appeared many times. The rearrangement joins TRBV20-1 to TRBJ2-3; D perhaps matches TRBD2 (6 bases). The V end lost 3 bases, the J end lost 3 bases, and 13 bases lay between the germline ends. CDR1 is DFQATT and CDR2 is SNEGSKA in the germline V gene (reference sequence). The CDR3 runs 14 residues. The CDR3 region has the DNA TGCAGTGCTAGGGGAGCCGCGGGGACAGATACGCAGTATTTT. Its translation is CSARGAAGTDTQYF.

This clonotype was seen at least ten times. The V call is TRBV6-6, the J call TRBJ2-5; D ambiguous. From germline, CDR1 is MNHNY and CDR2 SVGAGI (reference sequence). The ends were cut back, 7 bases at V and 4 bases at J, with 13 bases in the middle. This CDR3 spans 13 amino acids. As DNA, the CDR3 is TGTGCCAGCAATCAGGCGGTCTCAGAGACCCAGTACTTC. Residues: CASNQAVSETQYF.

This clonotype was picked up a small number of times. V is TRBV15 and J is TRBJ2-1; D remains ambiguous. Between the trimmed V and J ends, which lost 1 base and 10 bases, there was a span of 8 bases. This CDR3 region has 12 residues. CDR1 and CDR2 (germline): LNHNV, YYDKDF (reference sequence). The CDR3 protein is CATSRVSEEQFF. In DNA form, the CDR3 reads TGTGCCACCAGCAGAGTCTCGGAAGAGCAGTTCTTC.

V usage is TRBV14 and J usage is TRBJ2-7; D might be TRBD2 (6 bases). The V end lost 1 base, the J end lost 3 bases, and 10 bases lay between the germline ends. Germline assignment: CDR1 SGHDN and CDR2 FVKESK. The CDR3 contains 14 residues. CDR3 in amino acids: CASSQGDWVYEQYF. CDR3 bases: TGTGCCAGCAGCCAAGGGGACTGGGTCTACGAGCAGTACTTC.

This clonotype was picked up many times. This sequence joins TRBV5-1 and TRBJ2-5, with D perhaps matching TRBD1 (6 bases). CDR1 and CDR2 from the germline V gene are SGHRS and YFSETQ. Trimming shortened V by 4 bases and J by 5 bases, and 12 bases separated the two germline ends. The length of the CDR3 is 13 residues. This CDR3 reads CASSLDQGETQYF. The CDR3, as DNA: TGCGCCAGCAGCCTAGACCAGGGGGAGACCCAGTACTTC.

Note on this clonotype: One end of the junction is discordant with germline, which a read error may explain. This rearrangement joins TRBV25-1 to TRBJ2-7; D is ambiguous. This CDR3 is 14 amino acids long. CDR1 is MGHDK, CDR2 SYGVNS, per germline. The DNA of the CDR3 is TGTGCCAGCAGTCCAGCGAGGCGCTCCTTCGAGCAGTACTTC. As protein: CASSPARRSFEQYF.

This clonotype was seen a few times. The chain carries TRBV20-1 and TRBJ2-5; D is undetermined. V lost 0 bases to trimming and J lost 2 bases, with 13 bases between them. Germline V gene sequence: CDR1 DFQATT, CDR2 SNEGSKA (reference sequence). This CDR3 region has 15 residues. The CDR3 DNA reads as TGCAGTGCTAGAGATTATTCATGGATACAAGAGACCCAGTACTTC. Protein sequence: CSARDYSWIQETQYF.

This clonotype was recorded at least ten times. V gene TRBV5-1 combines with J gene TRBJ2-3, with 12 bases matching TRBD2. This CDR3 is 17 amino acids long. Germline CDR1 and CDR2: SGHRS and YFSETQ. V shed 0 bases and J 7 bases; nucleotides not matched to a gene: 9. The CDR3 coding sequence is TGCGCCAGCAGCTTGGCGAAGACTAGCGGGGGAGTTTATACGCAGTATTTT. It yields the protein CASSLAKTSGGVYTQYF.

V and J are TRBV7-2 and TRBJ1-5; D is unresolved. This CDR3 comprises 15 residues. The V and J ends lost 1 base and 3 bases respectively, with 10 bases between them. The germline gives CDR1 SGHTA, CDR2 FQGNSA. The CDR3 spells CASSLGSAPNQPQHF. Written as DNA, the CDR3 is TGTGCCAGCAGCTTAGGGTCAGCGCCCAATCAGCCCCAGCATTTT.

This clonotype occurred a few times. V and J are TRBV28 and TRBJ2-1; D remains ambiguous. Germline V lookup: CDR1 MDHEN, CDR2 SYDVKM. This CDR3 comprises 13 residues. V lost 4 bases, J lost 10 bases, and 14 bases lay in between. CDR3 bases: TGTGCCAGCAGTTCCCCGACACCTAGGGAGCAGTTCTTC. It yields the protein CASSSPTPREQFF.

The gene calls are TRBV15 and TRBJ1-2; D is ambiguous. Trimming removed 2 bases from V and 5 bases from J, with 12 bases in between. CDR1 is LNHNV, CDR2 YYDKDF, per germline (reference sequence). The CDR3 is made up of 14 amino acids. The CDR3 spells CATSRPNQLYGYTF. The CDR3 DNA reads TGTGCCACCAGCAGACCCAACCAGCTTTATGGCTACACCTTC.

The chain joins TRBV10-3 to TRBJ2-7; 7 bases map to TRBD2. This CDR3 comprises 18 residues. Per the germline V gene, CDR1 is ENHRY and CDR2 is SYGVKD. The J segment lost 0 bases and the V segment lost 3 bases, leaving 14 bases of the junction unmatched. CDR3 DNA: TGTGCCATCAGTGACGGGCTAGCGGAAAAACACGGCTCCTACGAGCAGTACTTC. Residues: CAISDGLAEKHGSYEQYF.

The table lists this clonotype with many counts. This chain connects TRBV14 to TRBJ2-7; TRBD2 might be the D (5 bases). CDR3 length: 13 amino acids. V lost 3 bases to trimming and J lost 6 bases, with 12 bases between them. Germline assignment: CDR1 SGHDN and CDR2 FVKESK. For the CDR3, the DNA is TGTGCCAGCAGCCATTTGGCTAGCTCCGAGCAGTACTTC. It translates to CASSHLASSEQYF.

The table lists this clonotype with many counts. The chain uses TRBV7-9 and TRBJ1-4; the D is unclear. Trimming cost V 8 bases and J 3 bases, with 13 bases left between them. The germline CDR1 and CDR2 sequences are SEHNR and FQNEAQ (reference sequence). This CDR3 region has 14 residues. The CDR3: CASGLKSSNEKLFF. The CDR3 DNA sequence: TGTGCCAGCGGTTTGAAGTCGTCTAATGAAAAACTGTTTTTT.

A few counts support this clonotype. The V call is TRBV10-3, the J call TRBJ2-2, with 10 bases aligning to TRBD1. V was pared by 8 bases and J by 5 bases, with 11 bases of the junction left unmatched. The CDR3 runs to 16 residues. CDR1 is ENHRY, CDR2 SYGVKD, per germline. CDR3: CAIGTPRQGATGELFF. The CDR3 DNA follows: TGTGCCATCGGCACCCCACGACAGGGGGCAACCGGGGAGCTGTTTTTT.

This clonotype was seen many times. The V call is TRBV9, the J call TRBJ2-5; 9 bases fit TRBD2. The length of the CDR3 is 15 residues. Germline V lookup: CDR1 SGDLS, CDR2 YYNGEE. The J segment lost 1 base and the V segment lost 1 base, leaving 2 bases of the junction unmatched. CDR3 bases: TGTGCCAGCAGCGTAATGACTAGCGGCCAAGAGACCCAGTACTTC. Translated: CASSVMTSGQETQYF.

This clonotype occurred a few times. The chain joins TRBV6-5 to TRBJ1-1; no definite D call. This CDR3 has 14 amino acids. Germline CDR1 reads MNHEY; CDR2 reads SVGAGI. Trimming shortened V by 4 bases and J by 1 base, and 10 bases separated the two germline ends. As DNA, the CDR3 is TGTGCCAGCAGTTCCTACGGAGGGAACACTGAAGCTTTCTTT. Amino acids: CASSSYGGNTEAFF.

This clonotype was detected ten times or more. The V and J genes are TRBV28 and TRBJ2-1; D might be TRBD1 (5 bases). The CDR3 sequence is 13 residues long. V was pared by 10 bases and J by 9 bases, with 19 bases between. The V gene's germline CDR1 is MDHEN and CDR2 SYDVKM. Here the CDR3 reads CATTPGRVGEQFF. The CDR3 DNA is TGTGCCACCACCCCCGGCAGGGTAGGTGAGCAGTTCTTC.

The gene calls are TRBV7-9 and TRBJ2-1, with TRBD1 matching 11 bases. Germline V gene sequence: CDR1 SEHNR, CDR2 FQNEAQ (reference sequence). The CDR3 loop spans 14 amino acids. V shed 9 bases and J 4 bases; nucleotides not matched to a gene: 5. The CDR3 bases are TGTGCCAGGGGAGGACAGGGGGCTTACAATGAGCAGTTCTTC. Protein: CARGGQGAYNEQFF. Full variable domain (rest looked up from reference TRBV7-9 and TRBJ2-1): DTGVSQNPRHKITKRGQNVTFRCDPISEHNRLYWYRQTLGQGPEFLTYFQNEAQLEKSRLLSDRFSAERPKGSFSTLEIQRTEQGDSAMYLCARGGQGAYNEQFFGPGTRLTVL.

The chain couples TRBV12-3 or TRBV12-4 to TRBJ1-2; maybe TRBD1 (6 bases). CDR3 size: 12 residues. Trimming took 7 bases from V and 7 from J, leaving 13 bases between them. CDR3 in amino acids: CASIVQGGGYTF. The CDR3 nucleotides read TGTGCCAGCATCGTACAGGGAGGTGGCTACACCTTC.